This T cell receptor beta chain was captured in a study of multiple sclerosis patients with progressive multifocal leukoencephalopathy. In the study overall: Controls were natalizumab-treated multiple sclerosis patients who did not develop PML, sampled longitudinally.

Study-wide points: Expanded clones at PML onset predated and persisted through natalizumab therapy. Whether JC virus or general immunocompromise explains the findings remained unclear.

Spiked into each PCR were synthetic inline TR CDR3 controls of all V-J pairings. The protocol was immunoSEQ multiplex PCR, while the TCRdb copy is restricted to in-frame clones and leaves out a portion. The sample includes some 31,000 clones, approximately 89% seen only once; the top ten take about 1.5%. Comments on this clone: The antigen is undetermined.

V gave up 6 bases and J gave up 4 bases, with 13 bases separating them. CDR3 length equals 14 residues. The V gene's germline CDR1 is MDHEN and CDR2 SYDVKM. Time point here: before natalizumab initiation. The sample taken for sequencing was PBMCs. The sequence came from a human donor with multiple sclerosis. This rearrangement joins TRBV28 to TRBJ1-5; D gene unclear. DNA for the CDR3: TGTGCCAGCAGAGGCCGTACGCCTAATCAGCCCCAGCATTTT. The encoded protein is CASRGRTPNQPQHF.